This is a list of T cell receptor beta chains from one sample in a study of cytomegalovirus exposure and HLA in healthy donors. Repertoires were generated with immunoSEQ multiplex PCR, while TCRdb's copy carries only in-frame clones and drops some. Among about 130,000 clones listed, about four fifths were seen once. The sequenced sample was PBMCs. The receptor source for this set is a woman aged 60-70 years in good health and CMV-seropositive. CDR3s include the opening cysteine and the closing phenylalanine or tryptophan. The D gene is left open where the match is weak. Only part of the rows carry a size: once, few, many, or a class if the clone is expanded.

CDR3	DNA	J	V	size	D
CASSLFLNNSPLHF	TGTGCCAGCAGTTTATTTCTTAATAATTCACCCCTCCACTTT	TRBJ1-6	TRBV27	-	-
CASSSTSHETQYF	TGTGCCAGCAGCTCGACTAGTCATGAGACCCAGTACTTC	TRBJ2-5	TRBV7-2	-	-
CASSSHDQPQHF	TGTGCCAGCAGCTCCCATGATCAGCCCCAGCATTTT	TRBJ1-5	TRBV7-2	-	-
CASSFGTATYEQYF	TGTGCCAGCAGCTTTGGGACAGCAACCTACGAGCAGTACTTC	TRBJ2-7	TRBV7-6	-	TRBD1
CASSQLGTGGAPQPQHF	TGTGCCAGCAGCCAACTAGGGACAGGGGGCGCGCCTCAGCCCCAGCATTTT	TRBJ1-5	TRBV27	-	TRBD1
CASSSGQGSTGELFF	TGTGCCAGCAGCTCGGGACAGGGATCCACCGGGGAGCTGTTTTTT	TRBJ2-2	TRBV7-7	-	TRBD1
CASSQGGSNQPQHF	TGCGCCAGCAGCCAAGGCGGGAGCAATCAGCCCCAGCATTTT	TRBJ1-5	TRBV4-1	-	-
CASSLSRTGLPYGYTF	TGCGCCAGCAGCCTTTCTAGGACAGGTCTACCCTATGGCTACACCTTC	TRBJ1-2	TRBV4-3	-	TRBD1
CASSPVTGNYGYTF	TGCGCCAGCAGCCCTGTTACGGGGAACTATGGCTACACCTTC	TRBJ1-2	TRBV5-1	-	-
CASSEGEEAYEQYF	TGTGCCAGCAGCGAAGGAGAAGAGGCCTACGAGCAGTACTTC	TRBJ2-7	TRBV6-1	-	-
CASSEDRGSSTDTQYF	TGTGCCAGCAGTGAAGACCGGGGGTCTAGCACAGATACGCAGTATTTT	TRBJ2-3	TRBV2	-	-
CASRADRGVGYTF	TGTGCCAGCAGAGCCGACAGGGGGGTTGGCTACACCTTC	TRBJ1-2	TRBV2	-	TRBD1
CASSSGGGDTEAFF	TGTGCCAGCTCCTCGGGCGGGGGTGATACTGAAGCTTTCTTT	TRBJ1-1	TRBV7-9	-	-
CASSIISGGGFGNQPQHF	TGTGCCAGTAGTATTATTTCGGGCGGGGGATTTGGCAATCAGCCCCAGCATTTT	TRBJ1-5	TRBV19	-	-
CASSLSRGTSPYEQYF	TGTGCCAGCAGCTTATCCAGGGGGACCTCGCCCTACGAGCAGTACTTC	TRBJ2-7	TRBV11-3	-	TRBD1
CASSFGTSGYEQYF	TGTGCCAGCAGCTTCGGGACTAGCGGCTACGAGCAGTACTTC	TRBJ2-7	TRBV7-2	once	TRBD2
CASSYSAGGYNEQFF	TGTGCCAGCAGTTACTCCGCGGGGGGATACAATGAGCAGTTCTTC	TRBJ2-1	TRBV6-5	few	TRBD2
CASSPDSVPGRAFF	TGTGCCAGCAGCCCCGATTCGGTCCCAGGGCGGGCTTTCTTT	TRBJ1-1	TRBV9	few	-
CASRGQQRNTIYF	TGTGCCAGCAGAGGACAGCAGAGAAACACCATATATTTT	TRBJ1-3	TRBV9	-	-